The 23 T cell receptor beta chains below were found in one sample sequenced in a study of shared clonotypes between healthy human individuals. TCRdb's table, derived via immunoSEQ multiplex PCR, lists solely in-frame clones and lacks some. The sample has millions of clones, around nine tenths seen once. Sequencing was performed on naive CD4+ T cells sorted from blood. The subset here: CD45RA+ positively selected. The receptor set was obtained from a man younger than 30 in good health.

The genes are TRBV9 and TRBJ2-3; tentatively, D is TRBD2 (6 bases). This CDR3 has 15 amino acids. V was trimmed by 0 bases and J by 4 bases, leaving 12 bases between them. Per the germline V gene, CDR1 is SGDLS and CDR2 is YYNGEE. CDR3 in DNA: TGTGCCAGCAGCGTAGACGGGAGAGGGGCAGATACGCAGTATTTT. Translation: CASSVDGRGADTQYF.

The genes are TRBV10-3 and TRBJ1-2; tentatively, D is TRBD1 (6 bases). V was cut by 5 bases and J by 5 bases, with 12 bases left in between. This CDR3 has 13 residues. Germline CDR1 is ENHRY and CDR2 is SYGVKD. The chain's CDR3 is CAISLDSAYGYTF. The DNA for the CDR3 is TGTGCCATCAGTCTGGACAGTGCGTATGGCTACACCTTC.

The gene calls are TRBV6-5 and TRBJ1-4; D unclear. CDR1 is MNHEY and CDR2 is SVGAGI in the germline V gene. CDR3 length equals 14 residues. Trimming shortened V by 0 bases and J by 7 bases, and 9 bases separated the two germline ends. CDR3: CASSYSGKGEKLFF. DNA for the CDR3: TGTGCCAGCAGTTACTCAGGGAAGGGTGAAAAACTGTTTTTT.

The chain combines TRBV7-2 with TRBJ2-7; 10 bases align to TRBD2. J was trimmed by 3 bases and V by 5 bases; bases with no gene match: 7. Germline CDR1 is SGHTA and CDR2 is FQGNSA. The CDR3 runs to 15 residues. The CDR3 bases are TGTGCCAGCAGCACCGGACTAGCGGAGGGCTACGAGCAGTACTTC. It yields the protein CASSTGLAEGYEQYF.

The chain uses TRBV11-2 and TRBJ1-1; D is perhaps TRBD1 (5 bases). The CDR3 contains 14 residues. The germline V gene encodes CDR1 SGHAT and CDR2 FQNNGV. Trimming took off 5 bases at V and 0 bases at J, with 10 bases between the two ends. DNA of the CDR3: TGTGCCAGCAGCCTACAGGCCATGAACACTGAAGCTTTCTTT. Protein sequence: CASSLQAMNTEAFF.

The CDR3 DNA reads TGTGCCAGCAGGGCCTACTCCTCTGGAAACACCATATATTTT. Amino acids: CASRAYSSGNTIYF. V and J are TRBV2 and TRBJ1-3; D gene unclear. CDR1 is SNHLY, CDR2 FYNNEI, per germline. Between the trimmed V and J ends, which lost 6 bases and 0 bases, there was a span of 9 bases. This CDR3 spans 14 amino acids.

This clone was counted once. The chain has TRBV5-4 and TRBJ2-2, with D possibly being TRBD1 or TRBD2 (5 bases each). V lost 4 bases to trimming and J lost 8 bases, with 18 bases between them. The CDR3 is made up of 15 amino acids. Germline V gene sequence: CDR1 SGHNT, CDR2 YYREEE (reference sequence). The CDR3 coding sequence is TGTGCCAGCAGCCTAGCCCCGGGGCATTTAGGGGAGCTGTTTTTT. Translated: CASSLAPGHLGELFF.

This chain joins TRBV9 and TRBJ2-5; D remains unclear. This CDR3 is built from 12 residues. Germline V gene lookup returns CDR1 SGDLS and CDR2 YYNGEE. Trimming took off 1 base at V and 5 bases at J, with 6 bases between the two ends. CDR3 loop: CASSVNLETQYF. CDR3 sequence (DNA): TGTGCCAGCAGCGTAAATTTGGAGACCCAGTACTTC.

This chain joins TRBV7-2 and TRBJ2-1; 7 nucleotides agree with TRBD2. J lost 7 bases, V lost 7 bases, and 4 bases had no gene match. The CDR3 is made up of 12 amino acids. Germline-derived CDR1 and CDR2 are SGHTA and FQGNSA. CDR3 DNA sequence: TGTGCCAGCAAGCGGGGTGGGAATGAGCAGTTCTTC. The encoded protein is CASKRGGNEQFF.

The V and J genes are TRBV9 and TRBJ2-6, with D perhaps TRBD1 (6 bases). V lost 3 bases and J 2 bases, leaving 12 bases between the germline ends. This CDR3 contains 16 residues. Germline V gives CDR1 SGDLS, CDR2 YYNGEE. CDR3 residues: CASSDRDNPGANVLTF. The CDR3 region has the DNA TGTGCCAGCAGCGACCGGGACAACCCTGGGGCCAACGTCCTGACTTTC.

The genes are TRBV6-6 and TRBJ1-1, with D possibly TRBD1 on 5 matching bases. Germline V gives CDR1 MNHNY, CDR2 SVGAGI (reference sequence). Deletions cut 2 bases from V and 3 bases from J, with 13 bases between. The length of the CDR3 is 15 residues. The CDR3 spells CASSYGRALDTEAFF. The CDR3 DNA is TGTGCCAGCAGTTACGGCAGGGCGTTGGACACTGAAGCTTTCTTT.

To note about this clone: This sample includes further DNA sequences coding for the same CDR3. The V gene is TRBV9, the J gene TRBJ1-5; tentatively, D is TRBD1 (6 bases). The CDR3 has 15 amino acids. Germline CDR1 SGDLS, CDR2 YYNGEE. Trimming shortened V by 0 bases and J by 3 bases, and 10 bases separated the two germline ends. The DNA for the CDR3 is TGTGCCAGCAGCGTAGGAACAGGGCCCAATCAGCCCCAGCATTTT. Its protein is CASSVGTGPNQPQHF.

V and J are TRBV5-1 and TRBJ2-5; the D is unclear. CDR1 and CDR2 from the germline V gene are SGHRS and YFSETQ. V lost 0 bases and J lost 5, with 11 bases in between. The CDR3 contains 14 residues. DNA of the CDR3: TGCGCCAGCAGCTTGGAGGTTAGCATGGAGACCCAGTACTTC. Encoded protein: CASSLEVSMETQYF.

The chain links TRBV29-1 to TRBJ2-1; D ambiguous. CDR3 size: 13 residues. Trimming cost V 5 bases and J 0 bases, with 8 bases left between them. Germline V CDR1 and CDR2: SQVTM, ANQGSEA. In DNA form, the CDR3 reads TGCAGCGTTTCCCCGGTCTCCTACAATGAGCAGTTCTTC. It translates to CSVSPVSYNEQFF.

J is TRBJ2-6 and V is TRBV5-4, with a weak D call TRBD2 (5 bases). In germline, CDR1 is SGHNT, CDR2 YYREEE (reference sequence). Deletions cut 4 bases from V and 2 bases from J, with 10 bases between. The CDR3 runs 15 residues. The CDR3 DNA sequence: TGTGCCAGCAGCCTGGAGGCAGCTGGGGCCAACGTCCTGACTTTC. The encoded protein is CASSLEAAGANVLTF. The full variable domain, rest sourced from reference TRBV5-4 and TRBJ2-6, is ETGVTQSPTHLIKTRGQQVTLRCSSQSGHNTVSWYQQALGQGPQFIFQYYREEENGRGNFPPRFSGLQFPNYSSELNVNALELDDSALYLCASSLEAAGANVLTFGAGSRLTVL.

On this clone itself: Other nucleotide sequences in the sample specify the same CDR3. This chain's CDR3 is CASSRIAGGNTGELFF. For the CDR3, the DNA is TGTGCCAGCAGCCGGATAGCGGGGGGAAACACCGGGGAGCTGTTTTTT. The chain employs TRBV9 and TRBJ2-2, with 10 nucleotides matching TRBD2. This CDR3 has 16 residues. V lost 4 bases to trimming and J lost 2 bases; unmatched junction nucleotides: 5. Germline CDR1 SGDLS, CDR2 YYNGEE.

The J gene is TRBJ2-5, the V gene TRBV18, with D perhaps TRBD1 or TRBD2 (5 bases each). Germline V gene lookup returns CDR1 KGHSH and CDR2 LQKENI. V was trimmed by 3 bases and J by 5 bases, leaving 13 bases between them. The CDR3 sequence is 14 residues long. Here the CDR3 reads CASSPPRGVETQYF. For the CDR3, the DNA is TGTGCCAGCTCACCTCCGAGAGGGGTGGAGACCCAGTACTTC. The variable domain in full, completed from reference TRBV18 and TRBJ2-5, reads NAGVMQNPRHLVRRRGQEARLRCSPMKGHSHVYWYRQLPEEGLKFMVYLQKENIIDESGMPKERFSAEFPKEGPSILRIQQVVRGDSAAYFCASSPPRGVETQYFGPGTRLLVL.

This chain connects TRBV29-1 to TRBJ2-1, with D possibly being TRBD1 or TRBD2 (5 bases each). The germline V gene encodes CDR1 SQVTM and CDR2 ANQGSEA. This CDR3 has 14 residues. Trimming removed 3 bases from V and 9 bases from J, with 18 bases in between. In DNA form, the CDR3 reads TGCAGCGTTGATGGCGGCCGGGGCACGGCTGAGCAGTTCTTC. Translated: CSVDGGRGTAEQFF.

The chain combines TRBV10-3 with TRBJ2-2; either TRBD1 or TRBD2 may supply D (6 bases each). Germline V CDR1 and CDR2: ENHRY, SYGVKD. V was shortened by 8 bases and J by 5 bases, with 9 bases between the two germline ends. There are 12 residues in the CDR3. Here the CDR3 reads CAIGGRTGELFF. The CDR3 DNA reads TGTGCCATCGGGGGGCGGACCGGGGAGCTGTTTTTT.

The genes are TRBV5-4 and TRBJ1-1; tentative D call: TRBD1 (5 bases). The CDR3 is 14 amino acids. Germline V CDR1 and CDR2: SGHNT, YYREEE (reference sequence). The V and J ends lost 4 bases and 1 base respectively, with 11 bases between them. The CDR3: CASSSMDKNTEAFF. The CDR3 region has the DNA TGTGCCAGCAGCAGCATGGACAAGAACACTGAAGCTTTCTTT.

The genes are TRBV30 and TRBJ1-6; tentative D call: TRBD1 (5 bases). The CDR3 contains 16 residues. Trimming removed 2 bases from V and 10 bases from J, with 21 bases in between. The V gene's germline CDR1 is GTSNPN and CDR2 SVGIG (reference sequence). CDR3 residues: CAWSINPGDRGSPLHF. CDR3 DNA sequence: TGTGCCTGGAGTATAAACCCGGGGGACCGCGGATCACCCCTCCACTTT.

Only a few counts were recorded for this clone. The rearrangement links TRBV9 to TRBJ2-1; TRBD2 aligns across 10 bases. The CDR3 extends over 17 amino acids. With 4 bases clipped from V and 10 bases from J, the junction kept 17 bases outside the gene matches. The V gene's germline CDR1 is SGDLS and CDR2 YYNGEE. The CDR3 is CASSPGQGLAEQGEQFF. CDR3 bases: TGTGCCAGCAGCCCCGGGCAAGGACTAGCGGAACAGGGCGAGCAGTTCTTC. Together with reference TRBV9 and TRBJ2-1, the CDR3 gives the full variable domain: DSGVTQTPKHLITATGQRVTLRCSPRSGDLSVYWYQQSLDQGLQFLIQYYNGEERAKGNILERFSAQQFPDLHSELNLSSLELGDSALYFCASSPGQGLAEQGEQFFGPGTRLTVL.

This clone was found a few times. This chain uses TRBV18 with TRBJ2-2; D gene unclear. The CDR3 consists of 15 residues. V dropped 6 bases and J dropped 1 base, with 12 bases sitting between them. CDR1 and CDR2 (germline): KGHSH, LQKENI. DNA for the CDR3: TGTGCCAGCTCCCCAGGCCTAGAGAACACCGGGGAGCTGTTTTTT. This codes for CASSPGLENTGELFF.